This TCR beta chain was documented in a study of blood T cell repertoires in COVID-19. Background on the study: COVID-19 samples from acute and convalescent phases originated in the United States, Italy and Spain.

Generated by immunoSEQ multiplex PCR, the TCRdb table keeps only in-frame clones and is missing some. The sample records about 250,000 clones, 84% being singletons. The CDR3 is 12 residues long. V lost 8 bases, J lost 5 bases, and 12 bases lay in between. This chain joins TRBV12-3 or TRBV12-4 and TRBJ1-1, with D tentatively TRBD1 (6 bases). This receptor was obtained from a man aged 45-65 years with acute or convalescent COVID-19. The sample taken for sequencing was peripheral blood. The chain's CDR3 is CASRGADTEAFF. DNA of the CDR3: TGTGCCAGCCGGGGGGCTGATACTGAAGCTTTCTTT.